Described below is a single T cell receptor beta chain sequence and its context. The data are from a study of blood T cell repertoires in COVID-19. Study-wide background: COVID-19 samples, acute and convalescent, were from the United States, Italy and Spain.

Participants spanned ages roughly 18 to 95 years and resided in 20 to 25 US areas. Participants' own reports of clinical history determined their cohort assignment. Two consecutive negative NP/OP PCR tests, clearance, or resolved symptoms defined Cohort 3 recovery. Germline trimming cut 8 bases from V and 10 bases from J; bases unmatched to any gene: 8. CDR3 size: 13 residues. Germline V gene sequence: CDR1 SNHLY, CDR2 FYNNEI. TCRdb's copy holds only in-frame clones and misses some; the assay was immunoSEQ multiplex PCR. The sample lists about 370,000 clones, 85% to 90% seen once, with over 0.95% in the top ten.

Sequencing was done on a sample of PBMCs or T cells enriched from blood (not recorded which). The receptor comes from a man between 18 and 29 years old who had recovered from COVID-19. J is TRBJ1-6 and V is TRBV2; the match to TRBD1 covers 7 bases. Here the CDR3 DNA reads TGTGCCAGCGCAGGACAGGTTGGGTCACCCCTCCACTTT. Translated: CASAGQVGSPLHF. Filled out from reference TRBV2 and TRBJ1-6, the complete variable domain reads EPEVTQTPSHQVTQMGQEVILRCVPISNHLYFYWYRQILGQKVEFLVSFYNNEISEKSEIFDDQFSVERPDGSNFTLKIRSTKLEDSAMYFCASAGQVGSPLHFGNGTRLTVT.